A selection of T cell receptor beta chains follows, all from one sample in a study of CD8+ T cells in alopecia areata. Data came from immunoSEQ multiplex PCR; TCRdb stores just in-frame clones and leaves some out. The sample shows under 150,000 clones, less than 75% of them seen only once. Sequenced input: CD8+ T cells sorted from blood. These receptors were collected from a human donor in good health. Both conserved end residues are part of each CDR3. A D gene is named only where the DNA matches it firmly. Size is omitted from some rows. Given values are once, few, many or a class for expanded clones.

clone size: .
J gene: TRBJ2-1
V gene: TRBV6-5
D gene: TRBD2
CDR3 DNA: TGTGCCAGCAGCGTCAGCGGGGTCTCCTACAATGAGCAGTTCTTC
CDR3 protein: CASSVSGVSYNEQFF

clone size: .
J gene: TRBJ2-3
V gene: TRBV6-5
D gene: TRBD2
CDR3 DNA: TGTGCCAGCAGACTACTAGCGAACCAGGCAGATACGCAGTATTTT
CDR3 protein: CASRLLANQADTQYF

clone size: few
J gene: TRBJ1-2
V gene: TRBV29-1
D gene: TRBD1
CDR3 DNA: TGCAGCGTTGAAGTGAGGGCAGGGGGGAACTATGGCTACACCTTC
CDR3 protein: CSVEVRAGGNYGYTF

clone size: once
J gene: TRBJ2-1
V gene: TRBV6-5
D gene: .
CDR3 DNA: TGTGCCAGCAGCCTTGGACAGGAGCAGTTCTTC
CDR3 protein: CASSLGQEQFF

clone size: .
J gene: TRBJ1-5
V gene: TRBV9
D gene: TRBD1
CDR3 DNA: TGTGCCAGCAGCGGATCAGGGGGGGACAATCAGCCCCAGCATTTT
CDR3 protein: CASSGSGGDNQPQHF

clone size: once
J gene: TRBJ1-5
V gene: TRBV7-9
D gene: TRBD1
CDR3 DNA: TGTGCCAGCAGTTCGGACAGGGATTACAATCAGCCCCAGCATTTT
CDR3 protein: CASSSDRDYNQPQHF

clone size: few
J gene: TRBJ1-1
V gene: TRBV4-2
D gene: .
CDR3 DNA: TGTGCCAGCAGCCAAGGGAGGTTGAGGGGGGCTGAGAACACTGAAGCTTTCTTT
CDR3 protein: CASSQGRLRGAENTEAFF

clone size: .
J gene: TRBJ2-7
V gene: TRBV29-1
D gene: .
CDR3 DNA: TGCAGCTTTACCGGGACCCAAGACTACGAGCAGTACTTC
CDR3 protein: CSFTGTQDYEQYF

clone size: few
J gene: TRBJ2-2
V gene: TRBV5-1
D gene: TRBD1
CDR3 DNA: TGCGCCAGCAGCTTGGGACCAACAGGGGCAGGGACCGGGGAGCTGTTTTTT
CDR3 protein: CASSLGPTGAGTGELFF

clone size: .
J gene: TRBJ1-2
V gene: TRBV29-1
D gene: .
CDR3 DNA: TGCAGCGTTGAGGGCAGGGAAAACTATGGCTACACCTTC
CDR3 protein: CSVEGRENYGYTF

clone size: once
J gene: TRBJ2-4
V gene: TRBV7-9
D gene: .
CDR3 DNA: TGTGCCAGCAGCTCCGGAATCGGATTAGCCAAAAACATTCAGTACTTC
CDR3 protein: CASSSGIGLAKNIQYF

clone size: .
J gene: TRBJ2-7
V gene: TRBV30
D gene: .
CDR3 DNA: TGTGCCTGGAGTGCACCGGACGGAGACTACGAGCAGTACTTC
CDR3 protein: CAWSAPDGDYEQYF

clone size: .
J gene: TRBJ2-1
V gene: TRBV13
D gene: .
CDR3 DNA: TGTGCCAGCACCCTAGGAGGCCGCGAATGGCTAGATGAGCAGTTCTTC
CDR3 protein: CASTLGGREWLDEQFF

clone size: .
J gene: TRBJ2-7
V gene: TRBV7-9
D gene: .
CDR3 DNA: TGTGCCAGCAGCTTAGGTTGGGACGCCGAATACGAGCAGTACTTC
CDR3 protein: CASSLGWDAEYEQYF

clone size: few
J gene: TRBJ2-1
V gene: TRBV29-1
D gene: .
CDR3 DNA: TGCAGCGTTGTAGACGGCAATGAGCAGTTCTTC
CDR3 protein: CSVVDGNEQFF

clone size: .
J gene: TRBJ2-7
V gene: TRBV4-1
D gene: TRBD1
CDR3 DNA: TGCGCCAGCAGCCCCGGAAGAGGGACAGGGAATGTCTACGAGCAGTACTTC
CDR3 protein: CASSPGRGTGNVYEQYF

clone size: .
J gene: TRBJ2-2
V gene: TRBV9
D gene: .
CDR3 DNA: TGTGCCAGCAGCGTAGTAGTAGGGGGTCAGATACCGAACACCGGGGAGCTGTTTTTT
CDR3 protein: CASSVVVGGQIPNTGELFF

clone size: .
J gene: TRBJ2-7
V gene: TRBV4-1
D gene: TRBD2
CDR3 DNA: TGCGCCAGCAGCCAATACGGGACTAGCGGGAGATTCGGCTCCTACGAGCAGTACTTC
CDR3 protein: CASSQYGTSGRFGSYEQYF

clone size: .
J gene: TRBJ2-7
V gene: TRBV6-6
D gene: .
CDR3 DNA: TGTGCCAGCAGTTACTCGGTTCAGGCTTTACTCTACGAGCAGTACTTC
CDR3 protein: CASSYSVQALLYEQYF

clone size: .
J gene: TRBJ1-2
V gene: TRBV2
D gene: .
CDR3 DNA: TGTGCCAGCAGGGGAGAGTCTCGGGACTACACCTTC
CDR3 protein: CASRGESRDYTF

clone size: once
J gene: TRBJ1-2
V gene: TRBV7-9
D gene: TRBD1
CDR3 DNA: TGTGCCAGCACCTTCCCTCGACAGGGCTATGGCTACACCTTC
CDR3 protein: CASTFPRQGYGYTF

clone size: .
J gene: TRBJ2-5
V gene: TRBV18
D gene: .
CDR3 DNA: TGTGCCAGCTCACCACGAGGGGAAGAGACCCAGTACTTC
CDR3 protein: CASSPRGEETQYF